This TCR beta chain was observed in a study of OX40 agonist ivuxolimab in advanced cancers. Study details: The study reported partial responses in three patients: one hepatocellular carcinoma, two cutaneous melanoma.

Overall study results and limits: CD8+ T cells averaged more expanded clones than CD4+.

V dropped 10 bases and J dropped 3 bases, with 13 bases sitting between them. The CDR3 consists of 13 residues. The germline V gene has CDR1 MNHEY and CDR2 SMNVEV (reference sequence). Only in-frame clones appear in the TCRdb table, and some are missing; sequencing was by immunoSEQ multiplex PCR. The sample holds roughly 43,000 clones; around 90% are singletons and the top ten take over 50%. This clone was counted once. Its target is not known. This material consisted of CD4+ or CD8+ T cells sorted from blood, taken in a trial of the OX40 agonist ivuxolimab. The receptor's source is an adult with an advanced solid tumor such as melanoma, head and neck, liver or kidney cancer. The chain carries TRBV27 and TRBJ1-5; D unresolved. The CDR3 sequence is CATRRSFNQPQHF. CDR3 nucleotides: TGTGCCACTCGCAGGTCATTCAATCAGCCCCAGCATTTT.